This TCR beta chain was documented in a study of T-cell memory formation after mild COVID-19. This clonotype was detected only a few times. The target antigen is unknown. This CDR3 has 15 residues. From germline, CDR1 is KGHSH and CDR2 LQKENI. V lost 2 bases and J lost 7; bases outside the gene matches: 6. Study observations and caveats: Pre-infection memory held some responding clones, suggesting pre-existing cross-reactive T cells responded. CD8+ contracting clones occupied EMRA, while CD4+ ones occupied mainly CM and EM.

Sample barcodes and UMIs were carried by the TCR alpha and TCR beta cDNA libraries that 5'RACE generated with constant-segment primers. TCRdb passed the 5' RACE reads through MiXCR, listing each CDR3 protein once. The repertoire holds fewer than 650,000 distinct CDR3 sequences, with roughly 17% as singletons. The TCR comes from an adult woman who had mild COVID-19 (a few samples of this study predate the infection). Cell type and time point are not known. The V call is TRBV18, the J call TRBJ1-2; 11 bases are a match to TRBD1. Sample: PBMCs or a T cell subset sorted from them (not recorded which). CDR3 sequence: CASSPAGQGARGYTF. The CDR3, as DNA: TGTGCCAGCTCACCAGCAGGACAGGGGGCCCGTGGCTACACCTTC.